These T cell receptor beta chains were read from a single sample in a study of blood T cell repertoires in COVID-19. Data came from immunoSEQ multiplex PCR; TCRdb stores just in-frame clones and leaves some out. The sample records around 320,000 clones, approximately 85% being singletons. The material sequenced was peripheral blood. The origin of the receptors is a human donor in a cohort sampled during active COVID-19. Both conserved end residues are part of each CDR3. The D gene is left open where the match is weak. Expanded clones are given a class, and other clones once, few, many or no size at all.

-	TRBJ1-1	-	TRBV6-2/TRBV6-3	TGTGCCAGCAGCCCGGGAGGAACTGAAGCTTTCTTT	CASSPGGTEAFF
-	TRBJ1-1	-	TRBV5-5	TGTGCCAGCAGCAGCAGGGTTTTCGCTGAAGCTTTCTTT	CASSSRVFAEAFF
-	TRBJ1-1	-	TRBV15	TGTGCCACCGGGGGGGATGATAACATGAACACTGAAGCTTTCTTT	CATGGDDNMNTEAFF
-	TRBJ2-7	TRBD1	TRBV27	TGTGCCAGCAGTTTCTCACCGGGACAGGGGTTTTACGAGCAGTACTTC	CASSFSPGQGFYEQYF
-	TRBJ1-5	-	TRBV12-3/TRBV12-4	TGTGCCAGCAGTTTGTCCGGTGATGGGCCCCAGCATTTT	CASSLSGDGPQHF
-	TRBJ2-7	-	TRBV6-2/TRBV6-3	TGTGCCAGCAGTTATCAGGCCAGCTCCTACGAGCAGTACTTC	CASSYQASSYEQYF
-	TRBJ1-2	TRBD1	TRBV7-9	TGTGCCAGCAGCTTAGGGACAGGGATGACCTATGGCTACACCTTC	CASSLGTGMTYGYTF
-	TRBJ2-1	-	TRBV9	TGTGCCAGCAGCACTTACAATGAGCAGTTCTTC	CASSTYNEQFF
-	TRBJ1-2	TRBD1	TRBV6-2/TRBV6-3	TGTGCCAGCAGTTACTCCCTGACAGGGGCGACCTCCTCTTACTATGGCTACACCTTC	CASSYSLTGATSSYYGYTF
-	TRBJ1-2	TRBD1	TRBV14	TGTGCCAGCAGCCAAGGTCAGGGGGCTGGCTATGGCTACACCTTC	CASSQGQGAGYGYTF
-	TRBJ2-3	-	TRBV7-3	TGTGCCAGCAGCTTAAATGCGGGGGCCGGCGGAGATACGCAGTATTTT	CASSLNAGAGGDTQYF
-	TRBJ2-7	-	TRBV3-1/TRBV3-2	TGTGCCAGCAGCCTCCAGCGGGCAAACTACGAGCAGTACTTC	CASSLQRANYEQYF
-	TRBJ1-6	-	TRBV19	TGTGCCAGTAGTACCGGGACTGTGAGTTCACCCCTCCACTTT	CASSTGTVSSPLHF
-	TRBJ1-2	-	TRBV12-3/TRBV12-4	TGTGCCAGCAGGAAGGAGATAAACTATGGCTACACCTTC	CASRKEINYGYTF
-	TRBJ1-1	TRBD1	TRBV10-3	TGTGCCATCAGCGATGGACAGGGCTTATCGTGGTCGACTGAAGCTTTCTTT	CAISDGQGLSWSTEAFF
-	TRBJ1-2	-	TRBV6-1	TGTGCCAGCAGTGAAGGCCTCAGTAACTATGGCTACACCTTC	CASSEGLSNYGYTF
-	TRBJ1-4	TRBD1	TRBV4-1	TGCGCCAGCAGCCAAGATTGGAGGGGGCCTAATGAAAAACTGTTTTTT	CASSQDWRGPNEKLFF
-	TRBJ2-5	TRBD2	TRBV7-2	TGTGCCAGCAGCGCCCCTCTTAGCGGGGGAGAGACCCAGTACTTC	CASSAPLSGGETQYF
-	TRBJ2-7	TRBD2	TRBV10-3	TGTGCCATCAGTGAGTCGACCGGGGGGACCTACGAGCAGTACTTC	CAISESTGGTYEQYF
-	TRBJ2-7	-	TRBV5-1	TGCGCCAGCCTTTCGAGTTTTGGAGGCGAGCAGTACTTC	CASLSSFGGEQYF
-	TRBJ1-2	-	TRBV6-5	TGTGCCAGCAGTCTAGGACAGTTTGCTGGCTACACCTTC	CASSLGQFAGYTF
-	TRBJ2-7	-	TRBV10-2	TGCGCCAGCAGGGCAGACTACGAGCAGTACTTC	CASRADYEQYF
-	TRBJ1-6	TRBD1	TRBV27	TGTGCCAGCGGGACAGGGGGTTTTTTGTCCTATAATTCACCCCTCCACTTT	CASGTGGFLSYNSPLHF
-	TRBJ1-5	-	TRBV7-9	TGTGCCAGCACCCCGTCCGGGGATAATCAGCCCCAGCATTTT	CASTPSGDNQPQHF
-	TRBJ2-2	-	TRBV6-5	TGTGCCAGCAGTTACTCCGCCGGGGAGCTGTTTTTT	CASSYSAGELFF
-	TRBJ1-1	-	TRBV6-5	TGTGCCAGCAGTTACGGCCCAGGGACTGAAGCTTTCTTT	CASSYGPGTEAFF
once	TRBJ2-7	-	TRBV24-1	TGTGCCACCAGTGAATCTCAGGGGCTGGCCGAGCAGTACTTC	CATSESQGLAEQYF
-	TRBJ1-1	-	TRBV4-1	TGCGCCAGCAGCCAGGGGGGGTACACTGAAGCTTTCTTT	CASSQGGYTEAFF